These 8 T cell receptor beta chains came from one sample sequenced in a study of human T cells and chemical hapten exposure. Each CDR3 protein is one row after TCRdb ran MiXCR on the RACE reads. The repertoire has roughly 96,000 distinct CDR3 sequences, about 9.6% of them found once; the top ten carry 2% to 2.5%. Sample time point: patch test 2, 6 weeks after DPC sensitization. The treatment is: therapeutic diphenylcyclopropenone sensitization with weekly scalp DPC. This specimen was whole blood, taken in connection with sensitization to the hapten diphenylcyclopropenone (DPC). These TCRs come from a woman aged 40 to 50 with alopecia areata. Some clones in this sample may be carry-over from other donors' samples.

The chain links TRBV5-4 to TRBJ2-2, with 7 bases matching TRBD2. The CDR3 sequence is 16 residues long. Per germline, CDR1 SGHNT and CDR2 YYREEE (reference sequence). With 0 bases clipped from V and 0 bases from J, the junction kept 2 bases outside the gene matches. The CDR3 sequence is CASSLALAANTGELFF. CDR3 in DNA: TGTGCCAGCAGCTTGGCGCTAGCGGCGAACACCGGGGAGCTGTTTTTT.

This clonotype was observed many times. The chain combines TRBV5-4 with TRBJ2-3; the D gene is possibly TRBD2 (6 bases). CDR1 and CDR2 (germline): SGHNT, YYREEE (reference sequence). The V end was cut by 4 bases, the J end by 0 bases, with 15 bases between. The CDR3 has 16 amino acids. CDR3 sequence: CASSPSGGTSTDTQYF. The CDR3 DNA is TGTGCCAGCAGCCCATCTGGGGGGACTAGCACAGATACGCAGTATTTT.

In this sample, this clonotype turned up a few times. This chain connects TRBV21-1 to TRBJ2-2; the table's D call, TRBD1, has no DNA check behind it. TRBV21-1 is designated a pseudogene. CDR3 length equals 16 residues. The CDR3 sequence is CASSKLRDREAGELFF. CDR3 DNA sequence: TGTGCCAGCAGCAAACTCAGGGACAGGGAGGCTGGGGAGCTGTTTTTT.

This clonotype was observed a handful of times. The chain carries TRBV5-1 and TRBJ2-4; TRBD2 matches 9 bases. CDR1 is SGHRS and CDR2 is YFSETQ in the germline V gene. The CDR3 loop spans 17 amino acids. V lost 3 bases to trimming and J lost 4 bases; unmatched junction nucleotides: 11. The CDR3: CASSWGPRTSEKNIQYF. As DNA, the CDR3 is TGCGCCAGCAGCTGGGGGCCCAGGACTAGCGAGAAAAACATTCAGTACTTC.

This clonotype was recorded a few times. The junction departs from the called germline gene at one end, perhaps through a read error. CDR3 protein: CSARTKRQGPVF. The CDR3 nucleotides are TGCAGTGCTCGAACCAAAAGACAGGGTCCCGTCTTC. This chain joins TRBV20-1 and TRBJ2-7; 7 nucleotides line up with TRBD1. This CDR3 has 12 residues. CDR1 DFQATT and CDR2 SNEGSKA come from the germline V gene (reference sequence).

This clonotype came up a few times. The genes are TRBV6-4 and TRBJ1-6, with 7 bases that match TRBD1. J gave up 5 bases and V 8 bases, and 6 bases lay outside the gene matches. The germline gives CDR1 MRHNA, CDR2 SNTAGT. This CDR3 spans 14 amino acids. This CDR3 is CASSTGEHNSPLHF. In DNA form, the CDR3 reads TGTGCCAGCTCCACAGGGGAACATAATTCACCCCTCCACTTT.

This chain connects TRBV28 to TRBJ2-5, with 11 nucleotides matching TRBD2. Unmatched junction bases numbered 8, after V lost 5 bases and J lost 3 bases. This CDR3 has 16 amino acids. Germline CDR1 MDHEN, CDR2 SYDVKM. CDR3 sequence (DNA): TGTGCCAGCAGTCTCGAACTAGCGGGAGTGAAAGAGACCCAGTACTTC. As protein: CASSLELAGVKETQYF.

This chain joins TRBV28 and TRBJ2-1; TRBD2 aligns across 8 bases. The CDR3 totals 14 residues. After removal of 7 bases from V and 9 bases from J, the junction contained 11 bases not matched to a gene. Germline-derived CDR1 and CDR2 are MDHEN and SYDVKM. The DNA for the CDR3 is TGTGCCAGCATTCCGGGACTAGGAGGAGCTGAGCAGTTCTTC. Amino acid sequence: CASIPGLGGAEQFF.